This TCR beta chain was sequenced for a study of control samples from healthy donors and cancer patients. J gave up 1 base and V 4 bases, and 16 bases lay outside the gene matches. The CDR3 has 18 residues. Per the germline V gene, CDR1 is SGHRS and CDR2 is YFSETQ. TCRdb's copy holds only in-frame clones and misses some; the assay was immunoSEQ multiplex PCR. The data hold about 190,000 clones, with around 93% observed a single time. Sequencing input: blood. This receptor was taken from a man between 25 and 39 years old in good health. The chain couples TRBV5-1 to TRBJ2-7, with TRBD1 matching 8 bases. The CDR3 is CASSHGQGNQAASYEQYF. In nucleotides, the CDR3 is TGCGCCAGCAGCCACGGACAGGGAAATCAAGCGGCATCCTACGAGCAGTACTTC.